The clone carrying this T cell receptor (beta chain) was found many times. Antigen unknown. These data are taken from a study of Graves' ophthalmopathy and Graves' hyperthyroidism. Amplifying from RNA transcripts, the study obtained TCR beta CDR3 regions. The library came from an HTBI-primed first-round RT-PCR and a second-round multiplex PCR. TCRdb processed the multiplex PCR reads anew with MiXCR; each CDR3 protein has one entry. The profile shows hundreds of thousands of distinct CDR3 sequences, 20% to 25% of them singletons. General study points: Using a 13-signature model, the authors split ophthalmopathy from stable hyperthyroidism, with roughly 90% sensitivity and 65% to 82% specificity.

Diagnosis used clinical symptoms, serum thyroxine, TRAb, thyroid ultrasound and orbital computed tomography. With 0 bases removed from V and 3 bases from J, the gap between germline ends came to 6 bases. Germline CDR1 and CDR2: MGHRA and YSYEKL. There are 13 residues in the CDR3. V and J are TRBV4-1 and TRBJ2-7; no firm D call. The material sequenced was peripheral blood. This TCR derives from a woman aged 18-29 years with stable Graves' hyperthyroidism. CDR3 residues: CASSQDRIYEQYF. CDR3 in DNA: TGCGCCAGCAGCCAAGATCGGATCTACGAGCAGTACTTC.